The present T cell receptor beta chain was sequenced within a study of human T cells and chemical hapten exposure. For the study at large: Sensitization was performed using 2% DPC on an approximately 2 cm by approximately 2 cm upper inner arm skin site. DPC 0.01% went on the upper back by patch test, with reading at 6 days.

The CDR3 totals 16 residues. V was shortened by 5 bases and J by 2 bases, with 19 bases between the two germline ends. Germline CDR1 reads MDHEN; CDR2 reads SYDVKM. Time point given: patch test 3, about 24 weeks after DPC sensitization. The treatment denotes: therapeutic diphenylcyclopropenone sensitization with weekly scalp DPC. Blood, whole and unfractionated, served as the source for total RNA extraction. Findings and caveats of the study: TCRs exceeding 1 in 1000 frequency stayed unchanged with DPC sensitization.

In the case of this clonotype: Its antigen is currently unknown.

One entry per CDR3 protein, called by TCRdb with MiXCR from the RACE reads. The sample shows roughly 62,000 distinct CDR3 sequences, 12% of them seen only once. The chain uses TRBV28 and TRBJ2-7; perhaps TRBD1 as D (6 bases). The receptor was isolated from a man aged 25-45 years with alopecia areata. Some clones in this sample may be carry-over from other donors' samples. Sample: whole blood, taken in connection with sensitization to the hapten diphenylcyclopropenone (DPC). CDR3 amino acids: CASSKLPGHLTYEQYF. The CDR3 DNA is TGTGCCAGCAGTAAGCTACCGGGACACTTAACCTACGAGCAGTACTTC.